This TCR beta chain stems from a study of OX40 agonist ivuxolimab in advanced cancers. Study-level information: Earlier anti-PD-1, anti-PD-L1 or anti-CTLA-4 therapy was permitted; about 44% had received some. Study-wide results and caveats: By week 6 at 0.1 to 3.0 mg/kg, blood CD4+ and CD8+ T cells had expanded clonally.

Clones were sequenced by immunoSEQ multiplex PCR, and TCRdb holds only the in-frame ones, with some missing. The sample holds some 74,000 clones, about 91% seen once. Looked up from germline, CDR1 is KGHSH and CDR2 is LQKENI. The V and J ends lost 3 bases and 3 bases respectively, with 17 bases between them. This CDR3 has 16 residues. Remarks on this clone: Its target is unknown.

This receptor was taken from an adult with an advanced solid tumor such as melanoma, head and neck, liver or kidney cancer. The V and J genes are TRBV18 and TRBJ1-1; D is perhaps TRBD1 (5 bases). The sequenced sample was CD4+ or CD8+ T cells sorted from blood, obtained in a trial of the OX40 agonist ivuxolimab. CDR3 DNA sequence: TGTGCCAGCTCACCTTTTGTCGGAGGGGTGGACACTGAAGCTTTCTTT. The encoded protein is CASSPFVGGVDTEAFF.